This T cell receptor beta chain was profiled in a study of blood T cells in healthy people across ages. A J-beta primer mix and a sample-barcoded 5' primer were used in a second PCR of roughly 7 to 12 cycles. Each cDNA was tagged by a template-switch adaptor containing 12 random nucleotides. TCRdb processed the 5' RACE reads anew with MiXCR; each CDR3 protein has one entry. The data contain some 690,000 distinct CDR3 sequences, 22% of them singletons. CDR3 length: 16 amino acids. Germline V gene lookup returns CDR1 SGHDT and CDR2 YYEEEE. Trimming took off 4 bases at V and 0 bases at J, with 13 bases between the two ends. This clonotype was detected only a few times. No antigen is known for it. Findings and caveats of the study: The recorded TCR beta diversity per million T cells decreased in a roughly linear manner with age. The study regarded diversity estimates from one million T cells as underestimates. Higher diversity and more naive CD4+ cells were features of long-lived donors, compared to aged donors.

The receptor was isolated from a man in his 70s in good health. Material: blood. This chain connects TRBV5-6 to TRBJ2-2; no reliable D call. The chain's CDR3 is CASSPLLRANTGELFF. The CDR3 nucleotides read TGTGCCAGCAGCCCTCTCCTGAGAGCGAACACCGGGGAGCTGTTTTTT.